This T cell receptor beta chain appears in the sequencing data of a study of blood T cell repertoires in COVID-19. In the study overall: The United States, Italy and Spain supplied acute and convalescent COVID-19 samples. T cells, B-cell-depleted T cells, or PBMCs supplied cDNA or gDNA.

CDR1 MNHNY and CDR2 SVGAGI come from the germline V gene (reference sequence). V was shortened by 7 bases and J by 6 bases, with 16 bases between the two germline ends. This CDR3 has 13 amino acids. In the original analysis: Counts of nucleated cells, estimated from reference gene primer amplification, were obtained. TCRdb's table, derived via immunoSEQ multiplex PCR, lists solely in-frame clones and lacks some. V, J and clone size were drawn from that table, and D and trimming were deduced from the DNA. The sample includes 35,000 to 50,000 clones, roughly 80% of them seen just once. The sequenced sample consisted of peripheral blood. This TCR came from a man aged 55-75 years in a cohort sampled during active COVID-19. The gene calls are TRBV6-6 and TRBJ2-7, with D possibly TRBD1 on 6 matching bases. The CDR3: CASMGASISEQYF. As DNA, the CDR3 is TGTGCCAGCATGGGGGCTAGTATATCCGAGCAGTACTTC.